The T cell receptor (beta chain) described here comes from a study of vaccination effects on CD4 cells after COVID-19. Study background: Cultivation was performed at about 1.8 million PBMC per well with around 9.3 IU/ml IL-2 and 10 ug/ml peptides added.

On this clone itself: What it binds is unknown.

Subsequent to a culture period of around eleven days, CD4+ T cells were isolated. Each participant was given two doses of one vaccine (BNT162b2 or mRNA-1273). V lost 4 bases and J 8 bases, leaving 13 bases between the germline ends. The length of the CDR3 is 13 residues. Germline CDR1 is KGHDR and CDR2 is SFDVKD. Data came from immunoSEQ multiplex PCR; TCRdb stores just in-frame clones and leaves some out. The profile shows tens of thousands of clones, under 80% of them singletons. The origin of this receptor is a human donor who received a COVID-19 vaccine. This chain links TRBV24-1 with TRBJ1-2, with a possible D match to TRBD1 (6 bases). Material: CD4+ T cells from PBMCs cultured without peptide, obtained after COVID-19 vaccination. The CDR3 DNA sequence: TGTGCCACCAGTGACACCACAGGGCCCGGCTACACCTTC. It specifies CATSDTTGPGYTF.